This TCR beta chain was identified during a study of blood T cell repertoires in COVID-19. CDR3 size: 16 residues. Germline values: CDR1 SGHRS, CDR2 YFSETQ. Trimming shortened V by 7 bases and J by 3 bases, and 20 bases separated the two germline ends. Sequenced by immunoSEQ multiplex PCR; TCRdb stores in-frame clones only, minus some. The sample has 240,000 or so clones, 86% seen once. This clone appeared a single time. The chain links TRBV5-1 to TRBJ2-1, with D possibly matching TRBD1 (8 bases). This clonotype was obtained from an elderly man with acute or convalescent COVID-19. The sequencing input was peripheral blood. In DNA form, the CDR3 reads TGCGCCAGCCTCCTCGGGGGGACAGGCGTCTACAATGAGCAGTTCTTC. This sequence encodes CASLLGGTGVYNEQFF.